This T cell receptor beta chain emerged from a study of OX40 agonist ivuxolimab in advanced cancers. Generated by immunoSEQ multiplex PCR, the TCRdb table keeps only in-frame clones and is missing some. The sample shows approximately 64,000 clones, around 90% of them seen only once. This CDR3 has 13 residues. Trimming stripped 6 bases from V and 5 bases from J, with 13 bases between. Germline V CDR1 and CDR2: MNHNY, SVGAGI (reference sequence). The specimen comprised CD4+ or CD8+ T cells sorted from blood, sampled in a trial of the OX40 agonist ivuxolimab. The sequence came from an adult with an advanced solid tumor such as melanoma, head and neck, liver or kidney cancer. The genes are TRBV6-6 and TRBJ2-5, with D maybe TRBD1 (6 bases). The CDR3 nucleotides read TGTGCCAGCAGAGGGGGTATAGGGGAGACCCAGTACTTC. This encodes CASRGGIGETQYF.